This T cell receptor beta chain comes out of a study of T-cell reconstitution after alpha-beta-depleted transplantation in children. CDR3 size: 16 residues. Germline CDR1 and CDR2: SGHKS and YYEKEE (reference sequence). J was trimmed by 2 bases and V by 1 base; bases with no gene match: 3. Unique molecular identifiers were used to barcode this TCRbeta library. TCRdb reprocessed the PCR reads with MiXCR, giving one entry per CDR3 protein. The sample holds more than 450,000 distinct CDR3 sequences, around 18% seen once. This clonotype has more than one count but fewer than ten. The sequence was obtained from a human donor who donated a stem cell graft to a child with acute lymphoblastic leukemia. The source material was PBMCs from the stem cell graft donor, sampled from the stem cell graft. The V call is TRBV5-5, the J call TRBJ2-1, with TRBD2 matching 10 bases. CDR3 sequence: CASSLKLAGTYNEQFF. The CDR3 DNA follows: TGTGCCAGCAGCTTGAAACTAGCGGGAACCTACAATGAGCAGTTCTTC.